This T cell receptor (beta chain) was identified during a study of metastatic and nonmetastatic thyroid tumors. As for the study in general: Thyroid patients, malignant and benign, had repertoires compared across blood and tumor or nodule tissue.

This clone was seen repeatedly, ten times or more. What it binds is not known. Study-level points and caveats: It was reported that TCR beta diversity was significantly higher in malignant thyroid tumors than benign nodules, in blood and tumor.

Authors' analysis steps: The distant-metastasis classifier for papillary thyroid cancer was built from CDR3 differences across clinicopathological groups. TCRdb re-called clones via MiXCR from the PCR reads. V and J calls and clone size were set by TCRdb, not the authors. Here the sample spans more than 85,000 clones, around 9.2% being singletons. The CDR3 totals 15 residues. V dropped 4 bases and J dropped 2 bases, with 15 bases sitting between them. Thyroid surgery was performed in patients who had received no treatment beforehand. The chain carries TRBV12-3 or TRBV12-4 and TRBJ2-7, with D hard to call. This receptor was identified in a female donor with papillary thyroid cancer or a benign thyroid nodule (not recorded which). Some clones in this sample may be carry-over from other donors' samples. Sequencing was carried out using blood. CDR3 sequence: CASSSWPRFAYEQYF. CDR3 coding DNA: TGTGCCAGCAGTTCCTGGCCGCGGTTCGCCTACGAGCAGTACTTC.